A single TCR beta chain is shown here with its context. There is no known antigen for this receptor. Per-base quality was not reported, and no clone a single base away is much larger than it. The sample originates from a study of shared clonotypes between healthy human individuals (dated by TCRdb to the early 2020s). About the study as a whole: Three men and a couple of women, aged 18 to 49 years, made up the cohort. Libraries were prepared and TCR repertoires were sequenced by different laboratories using diverse techniques, in order to increase sequencing depth and limit assay-specific biases. Blood TCR repertoires of about 5 healthy adults were deeply sequenced to estimate repertoire size and the extent of clonotype sharing between individuals. Between about 0.85 and 8.9 billion PBMCs per donor were obtained by leukapheresis. For each donor, three plates each were used for CD4 naive and CD4 memory, two plates were used for CD8 naive, and one plate was used for CD8 memory. Study-wide conclusions, independent of this receptor: Because the study included a small number of donors, the genetic and exposure-history diversity represented was limited. Roughly 5% of naive CD4, roughly 3.6% of naive CD8, approximately 2% of memory CD4, and 0.4% of memory CD8 clonotypes were shared across a few donors. Naive subsets generally had larger estimated clonotype richness than memory subsets did. Sampling was limited to blood, and TCR repertoires in tissue likely differ from TCR repertoires in blood. Pairwise subsampling led to the expectation that sequencing depth would affect the degree of clonotype sharing among donors. Higher generation probabilities were observed for clonotypes shared by all four sorted-subset donors than for non-shared clonotypes. Rarefaction of sorted-subset datasets indicated incomplete sequencing despite the large sequencing depth.

V is shortened by 6 bases, J by 6 bases, and the region joining them spans 7 bases. CDR1 and CDR2 are read off the germline V gene (reference sequence) as MNHNY and SVGAGI. The CDR3 has 11 amino acids, counting the end cysteine and phenylalanine. Solely the CDR3 DNA is kept, with 33 bases framed from the first base. Using the deep immunoSEQ assay, TCR CDR3 regions were amplified from genomic DNA by multiplex PCR. Extracted genomic DNA from each cell subset was distributed evenly across all wells of several immunoSEQ 96-well plates, and each plate was treated as a replicate. For sorted subsets, around 200 ng genomic DNA, equal to about 30,000 T cell genomes, was loaded into each replicate PCR. Purified libraries were quantified with a Qubit 3.0 fluorometer, sized on a Bioanalyzer 2100, and re-quantified with the KAPA Library Quantification kit. Every immunoSEQ 96-well plate was sequenced on a dedicated single-read 150-cycle Illumina NextSeq 550 flow cell. The authors' pipeline ran thus. Because the immunoSEQ output included only junctional sequences and no quality scores, the filtering could not be the same as the filtering used for full-length reads. Sequences were annotated with PyIR, a Python wrapper for IgBLAST v1.9, and V/J genes and CDR3 were assigned using IMGT germline references. Reads were removed for weak V/J assignments (E-value above 1e-6), missing CDR3, stop codons, out-of-frame junctions, or ambiguous translated residues. V3J clonotypes were defined as sequences sharing an identical inferred V gene, J gene, and CDR3 amino acid sequence. Percentage overlap between repertoires was computed as shared unique clonotypes divided by the size of the smaller repertoire. Richness of each repertoire was evaluated using RTK rarefaction, the Chao1 estimator, and Recon v2.1 estimates of unobserved clonotypes. Generation probabilities for all TCRbeta clonotypes obtained by the gDNA method from a handful of donors were computed using OLGA. TCRdb stores this immuneACCESS table with in-frame sequences only. Part of the clones is absent; in the studies checked, under half of the shortfall reflects unresolved V genes, and no reason is known for the rest. Clonal size and the V and J genes are those of that table, whereas D and trimming came from the DNA. Within this sample are roughly 2.5 million clones, with about 92% of them counted one time only. The leading ten clones occupy 0.11% to 0.15% of the sample.

The donors were healthy, HIV-negative adults with no recently reported acute infections or vaccinations. Every donor was a Caucasian adult residing in Nashville, Tennessee, USA. Magnetic negative selection was used to enrich CD4+ T cells, after which naive cells were positively selected on CD45RA and the negative fraction became the memory subset. Blood was obtained by leukapheresis, after which PBMCs were separated by Ficoll-Histopaque density gradient centrifugation and cryopreserved in liquid nitrogen vapor phase. Purity and quantity of every magnetically sorted T cell population were checked by analytical flow cytometry. Genomic DNA was isolated from each sorted fraction and quantified by UV absorbance on a Nanodrop 2000c.

The sequence was obtained from a man aged 18 to 35 in good health. Recombination linked TRBV6-6 to TRBJ2-3; the D segment cannot be called with confidence. The sequenced sample consisted of naive CD4+ T cells sorted from blood. According to the study, the label for this sample's cell subset or site signals: CD45RA+ positively selected. This receptor carries the CDR3 CASSVGDTQYF. The DNA sequence is TGTGCCAGCAGCGTGGGGGATACGCAGTATTTT.